One T cell receptor (beta chain) is described in this entry. The antigen remains unidentified. V lost 6 bases and J lost 4, with 13 bases in between. From germline, CDR1 is MGHDK and CDR2 SYGVNS. The CDR3 is 14 amino acids. The data are from a study of lymphopenia after photon versus proton radiotherapy. The protocol was immunoSEQ multiplex PCR, while the TCRdb copy is restricted to in-frame clones and leaves out a portion. The sample includes about 39,000 clones, approximately 90% seen only once; the top ten take 13% to 15%. Overall study findings and caveats: Post-nadir diversity loss with photons came from oligoclonal expansion, particularly CD8+ Temra cells. Proton therapy kept repertoires fairly stable, unlike photons, which gained effector/memory cells.

Material: peripheral blood, obtained from a patient treated with photon-based radiotherapy. The V gene is TRBV25-1, the J gene TRBJ2-1; a possible D gene is TRBD1 (5 bases). The sequence was obtained from a man aged 55 to 70 with cholangiocarcinoma. CDR3 DNA sequence: TGTGCCAGCAGGGGCGGACAACCTTACAATGAGCAGTTCTTC. Translated: CASRGGQPYNEQFF.